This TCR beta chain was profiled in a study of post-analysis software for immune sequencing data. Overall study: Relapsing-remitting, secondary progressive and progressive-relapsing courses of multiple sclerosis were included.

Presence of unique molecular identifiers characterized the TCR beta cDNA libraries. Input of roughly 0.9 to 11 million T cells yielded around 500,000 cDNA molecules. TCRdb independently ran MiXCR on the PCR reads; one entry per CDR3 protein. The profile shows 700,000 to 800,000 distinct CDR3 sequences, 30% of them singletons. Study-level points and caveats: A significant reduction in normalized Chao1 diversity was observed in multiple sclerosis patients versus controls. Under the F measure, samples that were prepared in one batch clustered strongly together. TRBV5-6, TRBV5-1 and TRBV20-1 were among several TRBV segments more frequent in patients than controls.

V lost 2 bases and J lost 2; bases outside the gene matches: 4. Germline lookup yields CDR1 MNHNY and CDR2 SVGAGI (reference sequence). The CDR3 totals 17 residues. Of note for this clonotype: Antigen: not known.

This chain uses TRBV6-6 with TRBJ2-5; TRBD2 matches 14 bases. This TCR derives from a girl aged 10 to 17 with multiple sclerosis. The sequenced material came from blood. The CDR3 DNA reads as TGTGCCAGCAGTTACCTCAGACTAGCGGGAGGGCAAGAGACCCAGTACTTC. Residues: CASSYLRLAGGQETQYF.